This TCR beta chain was found in a study of neoadjuvant anti-PD-1 for oral cavity cancer. Broader study findings: Pretreatment Treg/Th17 ratio correlated inversely with post-treatment tumor clonality.

On this clone itself: The antigen remains undetermined.

Germline assignment: CDR1 MDHEN and CDR2 SYDVKM. The CDR3 has 14 amino acids. The V gene end was trimmed by 8 bases and the J gene end by 6 bases; junction bases not matched to a gene: 12. Time point defined: after neoadjuvant nivolumab, at surgical resection. Patients were newly diagnosed with stage II-IVA oral cavity squamous cell carcinoma without prior systemic or radiation treatment. These oral cavity squamous cell carcinomas were HPV-negative and locally advanced. Profiling relied on immunoSEQ multiplex PCR, and the TCRdb table lists in-frame clones only, not all of them. The sample consists of tens of thousands of clones, about three quarters of them appearing once.

This TCR was sampled from a person aged 35-79 years with oral cavity squamous cell carcinoma. The material sequenced was PBMCs, taken after nivolumab (anti-PD-1) treatment. V usage is TRBV28 and J usage is TRBJ2-5, with 7 bases that match TRBD2. The DNA of the CDR3 is TGTGCCAGCCGCGTAGTGGGGAGGGTGAAGACCCAGTACTTC. Protein: CASRVVGRVKTQYF.